The next 10 T cell receptor beta chains were all read from a single sample in a study of T cell changes during pregnancy in multiple sclerosis. TCRdb keeps only in-frame clones here, not all; method: immunoSEQ multiplex PCR. The data hold 50,000 or so clones, with 90% to 95% observed a single time. Sequenced material: CD4+ T cells from peripheral blood mononuclear cells, taken before pregnancy. The receptors were sampled from a female donor with multiple sclerosis, enrolled in a pregnancy study.

This chain links TRBV6-1 with TRBJ2-2, with 9 bases lining up with TRBD1. V shed 0 bases, J shed 15 bases, and the junction held 2 bases outside the gene matches. Per the germline V gene, CDR1 is MNHNS and CDR2 is SASEGT. This CDR3 contains 12 residues. CDR3 residues: CASSEATGGMFF. CDR3 nucleotide sequence: TGTGCCAGCAGTGAAGCGACAGGGGGGATGTTTTTT.

The chain carries TRBV6-1 and TRBJ2-7; D ambiguous. There are 14 residues in the CDR3. The V gene's germline CDR1 is MNHNS and CDR2 SASEGT. V lost 4 bases to trimming and J lost 5 bases, with 15 bases between them. In DNA, the CDR3 is TGTGCCAGCAGTGCAACAGTGTTCTTCCACGAGCAGTACTTC. Its protein product is CASSATVFFHEQYF.

The chain recombines TRBV5-4 with TRBJ2-7, with no clear D. The CDR3 consists of 13 residues. V was clipped by 3 bases and J by 7 bases, with 14 bases between them. Per the germline V gene, CDR1 is SGHNT and CDR2 is YYREEE (reference sequence). This CDR3 is CASSSKSTQEQYF. As DNA, the CDR3 is TGTGCCAGCAGCTCCAAGAGCACCCAAGAGCAGTACTTC.

V and J are TRBV28 and TRBJ1-5; D is unresolved. This CDR3 is built from 15 residues. Germline V lookup: CDR1 MDHEN, CDR2 SYDVKM. The V end lost 5 bases, the J end lost 2 bases, and 13 bases lay between the germline ends. This chain's CDR3 is CASSPPGTGNQPQHF. CDR3 coding DNA: TGTGCCAGCAGTCCCCCGGGAACTGGCAATCAGCCCCAGCATTTT.

This clone was found once. The sample has other DNA sequences that encode this CDR3 too. The V call is TRBV7-2, the J call TRBJ2-1, with D unclear. The CDR3 contains 13 residues. CDR1 is SGHTA, CDR2 FQGNSA, per germline. V was trimmed by 4 bases and J by 4 bases, leaving 8 bases between them. CDR3 in DNA: TGTGCCAGCAGCTGGCAGTCTTACAATGAGCAGTTCTTC. It yields the protein CASSWQSYNEQFF.

V gene TRBV9 combines with J gene TRBJ2-3, with 11 bases that match TRBD2. This CDR3 has 18 amino acids. Per the germline V gene, CDR1 is SGDLS and CDR2 is YYNGEE. Germline trimming cut 0 bases from V and 2 bases from J; bases unmatched to any gene: 8. The chain's CDR3 is CASSVARGLAGFTDTQYF. For the CDR3, the DNA is TGTGCCAGCAGCGTAGCTCGTGGACTAGCGGGTTTCACAGATACGCAGTATTTT.

The rearrangement uses TRBV9 and TRBJ1-1; D ambiguous. The CDR3 has 14 residues. Germline assignment: CDR1 SGDLS and CDR2 YYNGEE. The V gene lost 0 bases and the J gene lost 2 bases, with 8 bases spanning the gap. In nucleotides, the CDR3 is TGTGCCAGCAGCGTAGTGAGGGATAACACTGAAGCTTTCTTT. Its translation: CASSVVRDNTEAFF.

The chain combines TRBV7-2 with TRBJ2-1; TRBD2 aligns across 8 bases. Germline trimming cut 2 bases from V and 5 bases from J; bases unmatched to any gene: 14. CDR3 length: 18 amino acids. The germline V gene encodes CDR1 SGHTA and CDR2 FQGNSA. Here the CDR3 reads CASSLRGLVGGGHNEQFF. The CDR3, as DNA: TGTGCCAGCAGCTTACGGGGACTAGTAGGCGGTGGGCACAATGAGCAGTTCTTC.

This rearrangement joins TRBV19 to TRBJ1-3; D ambiguous. Trimming cost V 5 bases and J 4 bases, with 12 bases left between them. Germline lookup yields CDR1 LNHDA and CDR2 SQIVND (reference sequence). CDR3 length equals 14 residues. CDR3 nucleotide sequence: TGTGCCAGTAGTCCCATTACTCCAGGAAACACCATATATTTT. Its protein is CASSPITPGNTIYF.

The chain couples TRBV5-1 to TRBJ2-1; 15 bases align to TRBD2. Germline CDR1 and CDR2: SGHRS and YFSETQ. V lost 4 bases to trimming and J lost 6 bases; unmatched junction nucleotides: 2. This CDR3 spans 15 amino acids. The CDR3 bases are TGCGCCAGCAGCGCGGGACTAGCGGGAGGCAATGAGCAGTTCTTC. Translated, it gives CASSAGLAGGNEQFF. The full variable domain, its missing parts supplied by reference TRBV5-1 and TRBJ2-1, is KAGVTQTPRYLIKTRGQQVTLSCSPISGHRSVSWYQQTPGQGLQFLFEYFSETQRNKGNFPGRFSGRQFSNSRSEMNVSTLELGDSALYLCASSAGLAGGNEQFFGPGTRLTVL.